This entry features one TCR beta chain sequence. Its antigen is still unknown. No base-level quality is on record; no much larger clone is a single base apart. Measured from the cysteine to the phenylalanine, the CDR3 is 12 residues long. The read is trimmed to its CDR3 DNA, 36 bases read in frame from base 1. Trimming removed 3 bases from V and 5 bases from J, leaving 10 bases between the germline ends. The germline V gene (reference sequence) provides CDR1 DFQATT and CDR2 SNEGSKA. TCRbeta CDR3 regions were amplified from genomic DNA by means of the immunoSEQ Assay, a bias-controlled multiplex PCR. Processing in the source paper ran as follows. The number of nucleated cells in each sample was estimated by amplification of reference gene primers within the assay. To quantify the absolute abundance of each unique TCRbeta CDR3 rearrangement, sequence reads were collapsed and filtered. For each sample, productive Simpson clonality was calculated by taking the square root of Simpson's diversity index across productive rearrangements. Not all clones reach the TCRdb copy of this immuneACCESS table, which keeps in-frame sequences only. Checked studies attribute under half of the gap to unresolved V genes and leave the rest unexplained. The DNA was the basis for D and trimming; V, J and clone size are from that table. The sample table shows about 100,000 clones, and approximately 86% are seen once. The top ten constitute more than 5.5% of the sample.

These data are taken from a study of blood T cell repertoires in COVID-19 (TCRdb year 2020). Some background on the complete study: The collaborator samples originated in the United States, Italy and Spain and spanned the acute and convalescent phases of COVID-19. The prospective study material was composed of cDNA or gDNA derived from T cells, B-cell-depleted T cells, or PBMCs. Deeply sampled blood TCRbeta repertoires from subjects exposed to, actively infected with, or recovered from COVID-19 were included in the dataset. The repertoires were made available in a free public database intended to serve as a resource for research on the immune response to SARS-CoV-2. The samples were drawn from two sources: the first 160 participants of the ongoing ImmuneRACE study, and 950 to 1,500 subjects contributed by 6 global collaborators. The sample metadata nearly always contained a de-identified subject ID, COVID-19 status, age in years and sex. Where available, HLA class I and class II types were obtained from metadata supplied by the sample provider rather than from assay-based typing.

Collaborating institutions collected whole blood in K2EDTA tubes following their own protocols. For TCRbeta analysis, collaborators shipped samples in one of three forms: frozen whole blood, isolated PBMCs, or DNA extracted from either of those sample types. The full study reports these points: The quantity of clinical and demographic metadata differed by source and by participant and was supplied without curation.

The origin of this receptor is a woman aged 60 to 75 with acute or convalescent COVID-19. Material: peripheral blood. The chain employs TRBV20-1 and TRBJ2-5; the D gene assignment is ambiguous. The sequenced DNA is TGCAGTGCTAGTATGGCCGGGGAGACCCAGTACTTC. The encoded protein is CSASMAGETQYF.